Listed below are T cell receptor beta chains from one sample, sequenced in a study of T cell repertoires in cytomegalovirus infection. TCRdb used MiXCR to reprocess the reads, holding one entry per CDR3 protein. This table has around 210,000 distinct CDR3 sequences, 6.5% appearing once. The source material was PBMCs. These receptors all stem from a human donor in good health (CMV status not recorded). Some clones in this sample may be carry-over from other donors' samples. Both conserved end residues are trimmed from each CDR3. Clone size is stated in some rows and not others, as once, few, many or a class when expanded.

clone_size j_call v_call cdr3_aa
NA TRBJ1-3 TRBV4-2 ASSQDGQVSGNTIY
many TRBJ1-1 TRBV4-2 ASSQENRDTEAF
many TRBJ2-5 TRBV29-1 SVEEGRETQY
few TRBJ2-2 TRBV19 ASSLQPFDTGELF
many TRBJ1-1 TRBV7-2 ASSGFNRVAEAF
many TRBJ2-7 TRBV11-2 ASSLAHRDHEQY
many TRBJ2-5 TRBV7-3 ASSRGLAVQETQY
NA TRBJ1-1 TRBV7-9 ASSLSRSRNTEAF
many TRBJ2-3 TRBV2 ASSDRRTGRDTQY
many TRBJ2-3 TRBV20-1 SARVASEDTQY
NA TRBJ2-3 TRBV11-2 ASSSLAGGLPDTQY
NA TRBJ2-2 TRBV27 ASSLPYTGELF
many TRBJ2-2 TRBV11-3 ASSFDRATGELF
many TRBJ1-1 TRBV7-2 ASSLAGGWNTEAF
many TRBJ1-3 TRBV7-2 ASSLTGGRGNTIY
NA TRBJ2-4 TRBV2 ASSDRAGGRRNIQY
many TRBJ1-2 TRBV12-3/TRBV12-4 ASSLRAGGPSNYGYT
many TRBJ1-5 TRBV6-2/TRBV6-3 ASSYSTSLLQPQH
few TRBJ2-1 TRBV9 ASSVFGASGSNEQF
many TRBJ2-7 TRBV7-2 ASSFLAEQY
many TRBJ2-1 TRBV9 ASSAPGGSYNEQF
many TRBJ2-1 TRBV7-9 ASSSRLAGGYNEQF
few TRBJ2-7 TRBV5-1 ASSWSTGESYEQY
many TRBJ2-3 TRBV2 ASSVEGGAKDTQY
many TRBJ1-1 TRBV19 ASKRGHMNTEAF
few TRBJ1-6 TRBV28 ASSFDRNSPLH
many TRBJ2-2 TRBV12-3/TRBV12-4 ASSLGRTRELF
NA TRBJ2-1 TRBV7-3 ASSRGSGGVYNEQF
few TRBJ2-7 TRBV6-2/TRBV6-3 ASRGTLRGVHYEQY
NA TRBJ2-3 TRBV2 ASPSGLYTDTQY
many TRBJ2-1 TRBV7-2 ASSNYGRSLSYNEQF
many TRBJ1-4 TRBV28 ASSFPRQGAREKLF
many TRBJ2-7 TRBV29-1 SVARGLNYEQY
many TRBJ2-4 TRBV6-5 ASSNRGPGGNIQY
many TRBJ2-2 TRBV5-1 ASSLEASGELF